What follows is one TCR beta chain and its context. The antigen it binds to is not known. No base qualities exist here, and no much larger clone lies one base off it. The immunoSEQ Assay, a bias-controlled multiplex PCR, was used to amplify TCRbeta CDR3 regions from genomic DNA. On the authors' methods: The number of nucleated cells in each sample was estimated from the amplification of reference gene primers within the assay. To quantify the absolute abundance of each unique TCRbeta CDR3 rearrangement, sequence reads were collapsed and filtered. For each sample, productive Simpson clonality was calculated by taking the square root of Simpson's diversity index across productive rearrangements. In TCRdb, the immuneACCESS table is reduced to in-frame sequences with V and J assigned. These tables do not hold every clone; where another copy was compared, an unresolved V gene accounts for under half, and the others remain unexplained. From that table come the V and J calls and clone size; the DNA was used to work out D and trimming. Across this sample there are 55,000 to 75,000 clones, with around 82% seen only once. The ten largest clones add up to about 16% of the sample.

The data derive from a study of blood T cell repertoires in COVID-19 (dated by TCRdb to 2018 to 2020). Regarding the complete study: The collaborator samples originated in the United States, Italy and Spain and spanned the acute and convalescent phases of COVID-19. Nearly every sample came with metadata listing a de-identified subject ID, COVID-19 status, age in years and sex. Where available, HLA class I and class II types were taken from metadata supplied by the sample provider and were not determined by assay-based typing. Samples came from the ongoing ImmuneRACE study (first 160 participants) plus 1,254 subjects from 6 global collaborators. The repertoires were released in a freely available public database meant as a resource for research on the immune response to SARS-CoV-2. The prospective study material was composed of cDNA or gDNA derived from T cells, B-cell-depleted T cells, or PBMCs. Deeply sampled blood TCRbeta repertoires from subjects exposed to, actively infected with, or recovered from COVID-19 were included in the dataset.

The collaborating institutions used their own protocols to collect whole blood in K2EDTA tubes. Collaborator samples were shipped for TCRbeta analysis as frozen whole blood, isolated PBMCs, or DNA extracted from either sample type. What the work shows at the level of the full study, not this receptor alone: Clinical and demographic metadata were provided uncurated, with the amount varying by source and participant.

Relative to germline, V is missing 7 bases and J is missing 5 bases, with 13 bases of the junction outside any gene match. Including cysteine and phenylalanine, the CDR3 has 16 amino acids. This entry keeps only the CDR3 DNA: 48 bases, framed from base 1. CDR1 and CDR2 are read off the germline V gene (reference sequence) as MNHEY and SMNVEV. This sequence was found in a man older than 75 with active COVID-19. Sequenced: peripheral blood. The sequence is built from TRBV27 and TRBJ2-7; TRBD1 lines up with 11 middle nucleotides. CDR3 loop: CASNPLAGQGGHEQYF. Here is the DNA: TGTGCCAGCAATCCACTCGCGGGACAGGGGGGCCACGAGCAGTACTTC.